The present T cell receptor beta chain was sequenced within a study of blood T cell repertoires in COVID-19. Germline V lookup: CDR1 SGHAT, CDR2 FQNNGV. The CDR3 is 13 amino acids. V lost 1 base, J lost 6 bases, and 9 bases lay in between. Sequenced by immunoSEQ multiplex PCR; TCRdb stores in-frame clones only, minus some. Here the sample spans roughly 220,000 clones, around four fifths being singletons. The TCR was taken from a man in his thirties or forties with active or convalescent COVID-19. The genes are TRBV11-2 and TRBJ1-1, with D possibly matching TRBD1 (5 bases). The sample was peripheral blood. In DNA, the CDR3 is TGTGCCAGCAGCTTAGGGGGCAGGGCTGAAGCTTTCTTT. Protein sequence: CASSLGGRAEAFF. Full variable domain (remainder filled in from reference TRBV11-2 and TRBJ1-1): EAGVAQSPRYKIIEKRQSVAFWCNPISGHATLYWYQQILGQGPKLLIQFQNNGVVDDSQLPKDRFSAERLKGVDSTLKIQPAKLEDSAVYLCASSLGGRAEAFFGQGTRLTVV.